This record covers a single T cell receptor beta chain. Its specificity is not known. Despite likely unrecorded immune exposures, the donors were nominally healthy at the time of sampling. This sample was taken from a study of cytomegalovirus exposure and HLA in healthy donors. Broader study findings: Altogether, 150 to 200 TCR beta chains were recorded as cytomegalovirus-associated. The authors later found TCR association rates varying by HLA locus, with DRB1 most and HLA-C fewest. Generally TCR sequences proved uncommon, though certain public TCRs appeared in numerous donors.

Germline CDR1 is SGHTA and CDR2 is FQGTGA. Trimming cost V 1 base and J 5 bases; bases outside gene matches: 4. The CDR3 has 15 residues. 60 Vbeta and 13 Jbeta primers were used in PCR. The method was immunoSEQ multiplex PCR; TCRdb's version includes in-frame clones alone and lacks a portion of them. The table includes about 190,000 clones, around 79% detected once. Sequenced: PBMCs. The receptor was derived from a young woman in good health and CMV-seronegative. The chain has TRBV7-3 and TRBJ2-1, with 8 bases lining up with TRBD1. The CDR3 is CASSLRAGGHNEQFF. CDR3 in DNA: TGTGCCAGCAGCTTAAGGGCAGGGGGCCACAATGAGCAGTTCTTC.